Listed below are T cell receptor beta chains from one sample, sequenced in a study of shared clonotypes between healthy human individuals. Here immunoSEQ multiplex PCR was the method, and the copy in TCRdb shows in-frame clones only, minus some. The table has roughly 2.5 million clones, around nine tenths seen once. Sequenced: naive CD4+ T cells sorted from blood. Receptor source: a man between 18 and 29 years old in good health. The CDR3 runs from the conserved cysteine through the conserved F or W. Each record gives: CDR3 DNA, CDR3 protein, D gene, J gene, V gene, clone size. The D gene is left open where the match is weak. Some rows mark clone size as missing; the rest say once, few, many or name a class of expanded clone.

CDR3 DNA: TGTGCCAGTAGTACACTAGCGGGAGGCGGAGATACGCAGTATTTT
CDR3 protein: CASSTLAGGGDTQYF
D gene: TRBD2
J gene: TRBJ2-3
V gene: TRBV19
clone size: .

CDR3 DNA: TGCGCCAGCAGCCAAGAGCAGAGGGGGGGGCTGTACGAGCAGTACTTC
CDR3 protein: CASSQEQRGGLYEQYF
D gene: .
J gene: TRBJ2-7
V gene: TRBV4-1
clone size: .

CDR3 DNA: TGTGCCACCAAATCAGGGGGGACAGGGGGCTTCTACAATGAGCAGTTCTTC
CDR3 protein: CATKSGGTGGFYNEQFF
D gene: TRBD1
J gene: TRBJ2-1
V gene: TRBV19
clone size: .

CDR3 DNA: TGTGCCATCAGGCGACAGGGAGGCGAGACCCAGTACTTC
CDR3 protein: CAIRRQGGETQYF
D gene: .
J gene: TRBJ2-5
V gene: TRBV10-3
clone size: .

CDR3 DNA: TGTGCCAGCAGTTACGAGGGGACAGACTCACCCGAGCAGTACTTC
CDR3 protein: CASSYEGTDSPEQYF
D gene: TRBD1
J gene: TRBJ2-7
V gene: TRBV6-6
clone size: .

CDR3 DNA: TGTGCCAGCAGTGATCTAAACTCAGACTCTGGGGCCAACGTCCTGACTTTC
CDR3 protein: CASSDLNSDSGANVLTF
D gene: .
J gene: TRBJ2-6
V gene: TRBV25-1
clone size: .

CDR3 DNA: TGTGCCAGCAGCTTAGATAGCGGGAGTTCCTACGAGCAGTACTTC
CDR3 protein: CASSLDSGSSYEQYF
D gene: TRBD2
J gene: TRBJ2-7
V gene: TRBV11-3
clone size: .

CDR3 DNA: TGTGCCAGCAGCTTAGAGAAGGGTAATAACGGCAATCAGCCCCAGCATTTT
CDR3 protein: CASSLEKGNNGNQPQHF
D gene: .
J gene: TRBJ1-5
V gene: TRBV7-2
clone size: .

CDR3 DNA: TGTGCCAGCAGCTTCTGGACCCCTAACACTGAAGCTTTCTTT
CDR3 protein: CASSFWTPNTEAFF
D gene: .
J gene: TRBJ1-1
V gene: TRBV7-2
clone size: .

CDR3 DNA: TGTGCCAGTAGTCTGGCTTCCGAAAAACTGTTTTTT
CDR3 protein: CASSLASEKLFF
D gene: .
J gene: TRBJ1-4
V gene: TRBV19
clone size: .

CDR3 DNA: TGTGCCAGCAGCTTTGAGGAGGGGCCTGGAAACACCATATATTTT
CDR3 protein: CASSFEEGPGNTIYF
D gene: .
J gene: TRBJ1-3
V gene: TRBV7-2
clone size: .

CDR3 DNA: TGTGCCAGTCCAGTACAGCCTGGAAACACCATATATTTT
CDR3 protein: CASPVQPGNTIYF
D gene: .
J gene: TRBJ1-3
V gene: TRBV7-9
clone size: few

CDR3 DNA: TGTGCCAGCATTAACGGGGGGGAGCAGTACTTC
CDR3 protein: CASINGGEQYF
D gene: TRBD2
J gene: TRBJ2-7
V gene: TRBV28
clone size: .

CDR3 DNA: TGCGCCAGCAGTGAGTCCCAGACTGTCTCTGGGGCCAACGTCCTGACTTTC
CDR3 protein: CASSESQTVSGANVLTF
D gene: .
J gene: TRBJ2-6
V gene: TRBV10-2
clone size: once

CDR3 DNA: TGCGCCAGCGTGGGACTAGCGGGGGCCCGCTACAATGAGCAGTTCTTC
CDR3 protein: CASVGLAGARYNEQFF
D gene: TRBD2
J gene: TRBJ2-1
V gene: TRBV10-2
clone size: .

CDR3 DNA: TGTGCCAGCAGTACGGGCCCTGAAGCTTTCTTT
CDR3 protein: CASSTGPEAFF
D gene: .
J gene: TRBJ1-1
V gene: TRBV6-5
clone size: .

CDR3 DNA: TGTGCCAGCAGCTTCGGGGGAGTCAGGGCAGATACGCAGTATTTT
CDR3 protein: CASSFGGVRADTQYF
D gene: .
J gene: TRBJ2-3
V gene: TRBV7-3
clone size: .

CDR3 DNA: TGTGCCAGCAGCCGGCCCTCCCAAGAGACCCAGTACTTC
CDR3 protein: CASSRPSQETQYF
D gene: .
J gene: TRBJ2-5
V gene: TRBV7-2
clone size: .

CDR3 DNA: TGTGCCAGCTCACCATTGCAGGGGGGACAAGAAAAACTGTTTTTT
CDR3 protein: CASSPLQGGQEKLFF
D gene: TRBD1
J gene: TRBJ1-4
V gene: TRBV18
clone size: .

CDR3 DNA: TGTGCCAGCAGCCACATCTTGGGCCGCTCCGAGCAGTACTTC
CDR3 protein: CASSHILGRSEQYF
D gene: .
J gene: TRBJ2-7
V gene: TRBV14
clone size: .